What follows is one T cell receptor (beta chain) and its context. Its cognate antigen is unknown. The source of the sample is a study of T cells in localized non-small cell lung cancer. Notes on the study in general: A median about 54 of the top 100 tumor clones appeared in adjacent lung.

Germline-derived CDR1 and CDR2 are SEHNR and FQNEAQ (reference sequence). J was trimmed by 4 bases and V by 5 bases; bases with no gene match: 4. CDR3 size: 14 residues. Sequencing used immunoSEQ multiplex PCR; TCRdb keeps in-frame clones, though not all of them. The sample records 45,000 to 55,000 clones, 77% being singletons. The TCR sequence derives from a man between 40 and 69 years old with stage I squamous cell lung carcinoma. The chain joins TRBV7-9 to TRBJ2-3, with 9 bases lining up with TRBD2. Here the sequenced sample was peripheral blood, taken before any cancer treatment. In nucleotides, the CDR3 is TGTGCCAGCAGCATGGGACTAGCAGCAGATACGCAGTATTTT. Its protein product is CASSMGLAADTQYF.